This T cell receptor beta chain was documented in a study of T cell repertoires in cytomegalovirus infection. TCRdb used MiXCR to reprocess the reads, holding one entry per CDR3 protein. The repertoire holds about 530,000 distinct CDR3 sequences, with about 25% as singletons. In germline, CDR1 is SGHVS, CDR2 FNYEAQ. This CDR3 is 16 amino acids long. Trimming pared 2 bases from V and 6 bases from J, leaving 16 bases between. This clonotype was detected many times. What it binds is unknown. Study-wide results and caveats: Clonotypes of TCR beta that were HLA-C-restricted and CMV-specific dominated the ex vivo response.

This receptor was taken from a human donor in good health (CMV status not recorded). Some clones in this sample may be carry-over from other donors' samples. Input material: PBMCs. The chain joins TRBV7-6 to TRBJ2-2, with D hard to call. The CDR3 sequence is CASSLKGVASPGELFF. In nucleotides, the CDR3 is TGTGCCAGCAGCTTAAAGGGTGTAGCCTCCCCCGGGGAGCTGTTTTTT.